This TCR beta chain was profiled in a study of tumor-infiltrating lymphocytes in primary liver carcinoma. Study-level background: Stage T1-T3 N0M0 tumors spanned roughly 4.2 to 11 cm.

Study-wide results and limits: The study found a significantly higher top-250-clone fraction in tumors than in blood (p = 0.039).

The study co-extracted DNA and RNA from around 20-30 mg of unsorted bulk tissue. All patients had surgically resected primary liver carcinoma. This CDR3 comprises 11 residues. From germline, CDR1 is MNHNS and CDR2 SASEGT. V was clipped by 5 bases and J by 5 bases, with 5 bases between them. With a constant-region primer, TCR beta cDNA was made from approximately 510 ng of total RNA. It was through three nested multiplex PCR rounds of slightly modified ARM-PCR that TCR beta libraries arose. Running around 9 cycles apiece, the first two PCR rounds relied on TRBV1-TRBV30 forward primers together with a C-beta reverse primer. MiXCR, run by TCRdb on the multiplex PCR reads, gives a single entry per CDR3 protein. The top ten hold roughly 27% of the sample, which has about 96,000 distinct CDR3 sequences, around 68% seen once. As for this clonotype: Antigen unknown. This may come from a read error, since a much larger clone is one base off.

This receptor was identified in a man aged 40-49 years with primary liver carcinoma and hepatitis B virus infection. Material: tumor-adjacent normal liver tissue. This sequence joins TRBV6-1 and TRBJ2-3, with D hard to call. CDR3 sequence (DNA): TGTGCCAGCAGTATGAGAGATACGCAGTATTTT. Residues: CASSMRDTQYF.